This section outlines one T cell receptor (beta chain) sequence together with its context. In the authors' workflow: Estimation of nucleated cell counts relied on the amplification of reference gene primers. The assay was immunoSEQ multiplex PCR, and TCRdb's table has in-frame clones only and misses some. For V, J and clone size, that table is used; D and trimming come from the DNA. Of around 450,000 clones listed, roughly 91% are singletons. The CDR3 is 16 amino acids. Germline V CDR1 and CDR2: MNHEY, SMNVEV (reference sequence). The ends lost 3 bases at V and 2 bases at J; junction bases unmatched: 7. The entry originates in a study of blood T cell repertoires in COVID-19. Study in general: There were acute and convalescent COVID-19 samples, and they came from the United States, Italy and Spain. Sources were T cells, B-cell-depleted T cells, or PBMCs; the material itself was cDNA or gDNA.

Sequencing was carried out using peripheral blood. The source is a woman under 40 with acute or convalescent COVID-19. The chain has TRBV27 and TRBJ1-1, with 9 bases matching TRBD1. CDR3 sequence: CASSLYRGRENTEAFF. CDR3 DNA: TGTGCCAGCAGTTTGTACAGGGGGCGCGAAAACACTGAAGCTTTCTTT.